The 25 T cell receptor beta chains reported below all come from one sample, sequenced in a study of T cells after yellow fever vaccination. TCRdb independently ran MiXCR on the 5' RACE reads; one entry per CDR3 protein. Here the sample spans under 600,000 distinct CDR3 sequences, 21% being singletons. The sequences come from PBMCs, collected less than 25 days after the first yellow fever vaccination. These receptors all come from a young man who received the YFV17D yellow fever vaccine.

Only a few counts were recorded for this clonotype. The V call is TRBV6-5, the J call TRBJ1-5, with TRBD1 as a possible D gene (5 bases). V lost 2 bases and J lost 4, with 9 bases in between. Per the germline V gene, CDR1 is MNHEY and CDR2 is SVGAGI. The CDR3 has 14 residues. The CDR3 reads CASSYPGTNQPQHF. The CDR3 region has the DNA TGTGCCAGCAGTTACCCCGGGACTAATCAGCCCCAGCATTTT.

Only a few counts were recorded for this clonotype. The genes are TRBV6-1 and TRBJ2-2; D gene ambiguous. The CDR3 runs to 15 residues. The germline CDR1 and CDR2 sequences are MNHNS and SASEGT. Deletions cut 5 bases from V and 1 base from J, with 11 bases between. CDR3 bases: TGTGCCAGCAGTCGTAATCCCGAGAACACCGGGGAGCTGTTTTTT. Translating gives CASSRNPENTGELFF.

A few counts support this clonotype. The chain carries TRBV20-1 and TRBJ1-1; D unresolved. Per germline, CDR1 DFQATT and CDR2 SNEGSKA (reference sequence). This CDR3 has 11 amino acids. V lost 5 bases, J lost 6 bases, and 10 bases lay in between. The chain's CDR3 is CSAGIRAEAFF. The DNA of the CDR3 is TGCAGTGCTGGGATCAGAGCTGAAGCTTTCTTT.

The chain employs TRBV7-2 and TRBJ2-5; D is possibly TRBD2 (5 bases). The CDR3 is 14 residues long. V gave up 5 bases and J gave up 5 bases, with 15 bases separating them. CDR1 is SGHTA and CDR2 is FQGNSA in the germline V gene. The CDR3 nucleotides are TGTGCCAGCAGCCGAGACGTCGGGGAGGAGACCCAGTACTTC. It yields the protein CASSRDVGEETQYF.

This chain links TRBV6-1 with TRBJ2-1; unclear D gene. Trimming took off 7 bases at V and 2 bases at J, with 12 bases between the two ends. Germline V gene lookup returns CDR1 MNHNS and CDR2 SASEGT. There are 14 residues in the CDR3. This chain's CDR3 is CASKAPVPYNEQFF. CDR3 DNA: TGTGCCAGCAAGGCCCCCGTTCCCTACAATGAGCAGTTCTTC.

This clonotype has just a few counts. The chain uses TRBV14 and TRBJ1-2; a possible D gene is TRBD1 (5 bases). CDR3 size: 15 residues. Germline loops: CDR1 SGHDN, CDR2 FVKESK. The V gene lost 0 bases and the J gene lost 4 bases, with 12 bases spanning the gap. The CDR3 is CASSQDGYRFYGYTF. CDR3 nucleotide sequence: TGTGCCAGCAGCCAAGATGGCTACAGGTTCTATGGCTACACCTTC.

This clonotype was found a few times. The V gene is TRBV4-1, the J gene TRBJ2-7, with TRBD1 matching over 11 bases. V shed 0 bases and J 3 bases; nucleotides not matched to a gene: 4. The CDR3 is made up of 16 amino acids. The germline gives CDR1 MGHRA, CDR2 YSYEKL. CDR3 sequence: CASSQEIGTGGYEQYF. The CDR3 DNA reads TGCGCCAGCAGCCAAGAAATAGGGACAGGGGGCTACGAGCAGTACTTC.

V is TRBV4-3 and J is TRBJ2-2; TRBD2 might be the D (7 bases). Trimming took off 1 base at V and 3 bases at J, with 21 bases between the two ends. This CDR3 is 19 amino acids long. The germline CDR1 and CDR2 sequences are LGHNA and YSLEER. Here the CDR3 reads CASSQGGGGAPSDTGELFF. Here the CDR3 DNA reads TGCGCCAGCAGCCAAGGAGGAGGGGGGGCCCCCTCGGACACCGGGGAGCTGTTTTTT.

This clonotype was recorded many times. The CDR3 loop is CASSLGGQGYEQYF. The CDR3 nucleotides are TGTGCCAGCAGCTTGGGAGGACAGGGTTACGAGCAGTACTTC. The chain joins TRBV7-2 to TRBJ2-7; TRBD1 matches at 8 bases. The V segment lost 3 bases and the J segment 4 bases; nucleotides outside the gene matches: 5. This CDR3 contains 14 residues. From germline, CDR1 is SGHTA and CDR2 FQGNSA. Looking up the rest from reference TRBV7-2 and TRBJ2-7 gives the full variable domain: GAGVSQSPSNKVTEKGKDVELRCDPISGHTALYWYRQSLGQGLEFLIYFQGNSAPDKSGLPSDRFSAERTGGSVSTLTIQRTQQEDSAVYLCASSLGGQGYEQYFGPGTRLTVT.

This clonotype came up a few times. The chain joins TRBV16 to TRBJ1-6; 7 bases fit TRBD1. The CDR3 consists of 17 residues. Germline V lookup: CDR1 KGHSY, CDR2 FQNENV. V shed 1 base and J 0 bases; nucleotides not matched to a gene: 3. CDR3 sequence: CASSQWDRSSYNSPLHF. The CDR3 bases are TGTGCCAGCAGCCAATGGGACAGAAGCTCCTATAATTCACCCCTCCACTTT.

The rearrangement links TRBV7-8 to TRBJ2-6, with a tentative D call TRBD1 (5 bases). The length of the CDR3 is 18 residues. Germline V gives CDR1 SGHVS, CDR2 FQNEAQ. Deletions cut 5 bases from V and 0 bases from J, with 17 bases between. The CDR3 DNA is TGTGCCAGCAGCCAAACAGGAAGGGGCCCCTCTGGGGCCAACGTCCTGACTTTC. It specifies CASSQTGRGPSGANVLTF.

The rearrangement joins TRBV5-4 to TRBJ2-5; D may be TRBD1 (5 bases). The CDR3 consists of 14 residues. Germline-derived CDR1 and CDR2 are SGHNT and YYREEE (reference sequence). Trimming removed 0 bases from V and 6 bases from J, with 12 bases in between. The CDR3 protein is CASSLARAAKTQYF. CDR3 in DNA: TGTGCCAGCAGCTTGGCCAGGGCGGCGAAGACCCAGTACTTC.

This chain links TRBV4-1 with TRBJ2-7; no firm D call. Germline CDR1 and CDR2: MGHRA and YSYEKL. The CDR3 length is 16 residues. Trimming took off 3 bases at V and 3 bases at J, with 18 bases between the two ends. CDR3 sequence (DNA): TGCGCCAGCAGCCAGACCGCGTCAGAATCTTACTACGAGCAGTACTTC. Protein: CASSQTASESYYEQYF.

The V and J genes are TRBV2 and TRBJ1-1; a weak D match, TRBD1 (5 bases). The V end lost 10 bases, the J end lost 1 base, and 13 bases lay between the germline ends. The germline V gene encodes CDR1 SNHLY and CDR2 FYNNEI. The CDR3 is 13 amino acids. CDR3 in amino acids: CATSTDTNTEAFF. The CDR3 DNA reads TGTGCCACCTCGACAGACACGAACACTGAAGCTTTCTTT.

The CDR3 nucleotides are TGCAGTGCTAGCTCCCGGCCGAGCTCCTATAATTCACCCCTCCACTTT. Its translation: CSASSRPSSYNSPLHF. The chain combines TRBV20-1 with TRBJ1-6; D unclear. The V gene lost 3 bases and the J gene lost 0 bases, with 12 bases spanning the gap. Per the germline V gene, CDR1 is DFQATT and CDR2 is SNEGSKA (reference sequence). The CDR3 extends over 16 amino acids.

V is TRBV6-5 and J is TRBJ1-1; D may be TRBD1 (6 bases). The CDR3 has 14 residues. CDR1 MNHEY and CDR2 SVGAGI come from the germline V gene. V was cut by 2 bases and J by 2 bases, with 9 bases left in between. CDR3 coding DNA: TGTGCCAGCAGTTACAGGACAGAAAACACTGAAGCTTTCTTT. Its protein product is CASSYRTENTEAFF.

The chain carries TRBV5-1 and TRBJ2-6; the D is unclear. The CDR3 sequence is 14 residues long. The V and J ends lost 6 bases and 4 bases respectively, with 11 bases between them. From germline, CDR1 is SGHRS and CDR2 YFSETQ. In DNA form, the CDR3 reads TGCGCCAGCAAAAGCGAAGGGGGGGCCAACGTCCTGACTTTC. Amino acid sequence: CASKSEGGANVLTF.

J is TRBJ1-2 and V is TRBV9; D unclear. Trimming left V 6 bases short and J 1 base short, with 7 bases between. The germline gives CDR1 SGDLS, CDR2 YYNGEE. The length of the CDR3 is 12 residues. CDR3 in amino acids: CASTGSNYGYTF. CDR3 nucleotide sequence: TGTGCCAGCACCGGAAGTAACTATGGCTACACCTTC.

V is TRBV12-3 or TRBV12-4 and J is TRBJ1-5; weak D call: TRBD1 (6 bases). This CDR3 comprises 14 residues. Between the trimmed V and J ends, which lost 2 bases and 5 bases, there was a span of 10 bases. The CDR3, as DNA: TGTGCCAGCAGTTTAAGGGGGAGTGATCAGCCCCAGCATTTT. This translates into CASSLRGSDQPQHF.

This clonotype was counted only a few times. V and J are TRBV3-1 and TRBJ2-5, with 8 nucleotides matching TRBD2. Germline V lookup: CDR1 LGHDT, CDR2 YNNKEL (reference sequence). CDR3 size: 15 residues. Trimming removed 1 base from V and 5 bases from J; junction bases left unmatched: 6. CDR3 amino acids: CASSQAGGPVETQYF. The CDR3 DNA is TGTGCCAGCAGCCAAGCGGGGGGGCCCGTTGAGACCCAGTACTTC.

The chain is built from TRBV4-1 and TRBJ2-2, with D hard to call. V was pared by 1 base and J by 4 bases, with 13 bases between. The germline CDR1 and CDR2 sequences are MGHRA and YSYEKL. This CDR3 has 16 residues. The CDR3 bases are TGCGCCAGCAGCCAAGTAAACCGGGCCCTCACCGGGGAGCTGTTTTTT. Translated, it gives CASSQVNRALTGELFF.

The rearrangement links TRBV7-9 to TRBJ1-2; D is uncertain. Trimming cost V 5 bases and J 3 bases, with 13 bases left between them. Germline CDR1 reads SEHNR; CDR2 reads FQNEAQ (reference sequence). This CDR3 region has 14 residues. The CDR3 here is CASSLGGLDYGYTF. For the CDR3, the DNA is TGTGCCAGCAGCCTAGGAGGGTTGGACTATGGCTACACCTTC.

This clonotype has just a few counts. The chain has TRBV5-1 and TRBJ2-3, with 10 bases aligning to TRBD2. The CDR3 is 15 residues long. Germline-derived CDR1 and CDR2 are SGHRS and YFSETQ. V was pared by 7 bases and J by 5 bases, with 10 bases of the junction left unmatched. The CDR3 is CASQASSGGGDTQYF. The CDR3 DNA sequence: TGCGCCAGCCAAGCTTCAAGCGGGGGGGGAGATACGCAGTATTTT.

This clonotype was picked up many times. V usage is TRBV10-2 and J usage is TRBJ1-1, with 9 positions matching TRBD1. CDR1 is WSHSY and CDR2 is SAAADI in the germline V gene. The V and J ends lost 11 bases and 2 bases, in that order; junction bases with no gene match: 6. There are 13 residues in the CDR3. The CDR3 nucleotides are TGCGCCGGTAACAGGGGGCCCAACACTGAAGCTTTCTTT. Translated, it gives CAGNRGPNTEAFF.

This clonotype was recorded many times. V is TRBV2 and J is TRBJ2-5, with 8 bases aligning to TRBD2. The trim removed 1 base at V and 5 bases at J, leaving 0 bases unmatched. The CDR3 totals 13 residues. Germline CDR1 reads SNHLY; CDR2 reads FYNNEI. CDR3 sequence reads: CASSEERGETQYF. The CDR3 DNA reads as TGTGCCAGCAGTGAAGAGCGGGGGGAGACCCAGTACTTC. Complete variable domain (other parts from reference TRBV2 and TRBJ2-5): EPEVTQTPSHQVTQMGQEVILRCVPISNHLYFYWYRQILGQKVEFLVSFYNNEISEKSEIFDDQFSVERPDGSNFTLKIRSTKLEDSAMYFCASSEERGETQYFGPGTRLLVL.